This TCR beta chain emerged from a study of blood T cell repertoires in COVID-19. Across the whole study: COVID-19 samples, acute and convalescent, were from the United States, Italy and Spain.

This clone was observed once. Other DNA sequences from this sample encode an identical CDR3 as well. Per the original methods: Estimated nucleated cell counts came from reference gene primer amplification. The assay was immunoSEQ multiplex PCR, and TCRdb's table has in-frame clones only and misses some. The DNA was the basis for D and trimming; V, J and clone size are from that table. The sample yields just over 650,000 clones, approximately 90% seen once. Trimming took 0 bases from V and 7 from J; bases not matched to a gene: 6. Germline CDR1 is LNHDA and CDR2 is SQIVND (reference sequence). This CDR3 contains 16 residues.

The material sequenced was peripheral blood. The TCR originated in a young woman with acute or convalescent COVID-19. The chain is built from TRBV19 and TRBJ1-5, with 10 bases aligning to TRBD1. CDR3 residues: CASSIDWTGGNQPQHF. The CDR3 bases are TGTGCCAGTAGTATAGATTGGACAGGGGGTAACCAGCCCCAGCATTTT.